A single sample gave rise to the 8 T cell receptor beta chains below, sequenced in a study of CD8+ T cells in alopecia areata. RNA extraction was followed by reverse transcription into cDNA, which acted as the sequencing template. Sequencing was performed with immunoSEQ multiplex PCR; in TCRdb, only in-frame clones are kept and a portion is missing. The data contain over 150,000 clones, approximately 56% of them seen just once; the ten biggest clones take up about 3%. Specified treatment: oral pan-JAK inhibitor, 5-10 mg twice daily. The material sequenced was CD4+ T cells sorted from blood, taken at week 4, from a patient treated with tofacitinib. Receptors originate from a human donor with alopecia areata.

The V call is TRBV5-1, the J call TRBJ1-6, with D unresolved. CDR1 is SGHRS, CDR2 YFSETQ, per germline. CDR3 length: 14 amino acids. V was shortened by 2 bases and J by 8 bases, with 11 bases between the two germline ends. CDR3: CASSLAGEDSPLHF. CDR3 nucleotide sequence: TGCGCCAGCAGCTTAGCCGGCGAGGATTCACCCCTCCACTTT.

This clone has only one observation. CDR3 sequence reads: CSVEDSPAGEAFF. The DNA for the CDR3 is TGCAGCGTTGAAGATTCCCCTGCAGGAGAAGCTTTCTTT. This chain uses TRBV29-1 with TRBJ1-1; no clear D gene. The germline CDR1 and CDR2 sequences are SQVTM and ANQGSEA. Trimming took off 0 bases at V and 8 bases at J, with 13 bases between the two ends. The CDR3 is made up of 13 amino acids.

This clone was counted a few times. This chain connects TRBV28 to TRBJ2-1; no reliable D call. Trimming left V 1 base short and J 0 bases short, with 4 bases between. Germline lookup yields CDR1 MDHEN and CDR2 SYDVKM. CDR3 size: 14 residues. DNA of the CDR3: TGTGCCAGCAGTTTATTACTCTCCTACAATGAGCAGTTCTTC. The encoded protein is CASSLLLSYNEQFF.

V is TRBV6-5 and J is TRBJ1-4, with TRBD1 identical over 7 bases. The CDR3 length is 15 residues. The germline gives CDR1 MNHEY, CDR2 SVGAGI. J was trimmed by 8 bases and V by 5 bases; bases with no gene match: 11. The CDR3 here is CASSRDRVVGEKLFF. In nucleotides, the CDR3 is TGTGCCAGCAGTCGCGACAGGGTAGTCGGGGAAAAACTGTTTTTT.

This clone was recorded once. The chain is built from TRBV6-5 and TRBJ2-5; D is ambiguous. Germline values: CDR1 MNHEY, CDR2 SVGAGI. The V end was cut by 5 bases, the J end by 5 bases, with 9 bases between. The CDR3 runs to 12 residues. The CDR3 spells CASSATRETQYF. CDR3 in DNA: TGTGCCAGCAGTGCTACAAGGGAGACCCAGTACTTC.

The chain couples TRBV4-1 to TRBJ2-5, with D possibly being TRBD2 (5 bases). This CDR3 comprises 14 residues. Germline V gene lookup returns CDR1 MGHRA and CDR2 YSYEKL. V was shortened by 1 base and J by 5 bases, with 11 bases between the two germline ends. The CDR3 DNA reads as TGCGCCAGCAGCCAAGTCCTAGCTGGGGAGACCCAGTACTTC. This sequence encodes CASSQVLAGETQYF.

This chain joins TRBV6-6 and TRBJ1-5, with D perhaps matching TRBD1 (5 bases). V was trimmed by 6 bases and J by 0 bases, leaving 15 bases between them. The CDR3 sequence is 16 residues long. CDR1 MNHNY and CDR2 SVGAGI come from the germline V gene (reference sequence). The CDR3 here is CASSHRVGGSNQPQHF. CDR3 sequence (DNA): TGTGCCAGCAGCCACAGAGTTGGGGGTAGCAATCAGCCCCAGCATTTT.

This clone was picked up a small number of times. V and J are TRBV5-1 and TRBJ1-1, with 7 bases that match TRBD1. In germline, CDR1 is SGHRS, CDR2 YFSETQ. Unmatched junction bases numbered 17, after V lost 4 bases and J lost 14 bases. There are 14 residues in the CDR3. The CDR3 nucleotides read TGCGCCAGCAGCGTTACAGGGGCAACTCCACCGGGGTTCTTT. Translation: CASSVTGATPPGFF.